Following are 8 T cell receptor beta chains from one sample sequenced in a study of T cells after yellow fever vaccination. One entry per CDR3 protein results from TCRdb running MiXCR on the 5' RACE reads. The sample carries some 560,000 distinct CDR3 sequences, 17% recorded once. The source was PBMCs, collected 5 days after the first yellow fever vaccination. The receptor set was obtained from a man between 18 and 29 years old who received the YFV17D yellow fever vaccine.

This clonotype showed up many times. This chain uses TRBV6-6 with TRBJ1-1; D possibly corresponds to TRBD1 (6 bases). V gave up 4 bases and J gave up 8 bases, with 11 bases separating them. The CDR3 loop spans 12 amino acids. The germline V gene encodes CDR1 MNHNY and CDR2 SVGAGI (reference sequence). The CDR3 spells CASSSGATEAFF. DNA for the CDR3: TGTGCCAGCAGTTCAGGGGCTACCGAAGCTTTCTTT.

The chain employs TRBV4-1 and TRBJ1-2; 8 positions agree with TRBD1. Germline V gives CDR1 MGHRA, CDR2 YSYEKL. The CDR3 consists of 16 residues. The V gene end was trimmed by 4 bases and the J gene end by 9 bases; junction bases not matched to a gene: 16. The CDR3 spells CASSRGQGPGLRSYTF. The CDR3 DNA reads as TGCGCCAGCAGCCGCGGACAGGGCCCGGGTTTACGTAGCTACACCTTC.

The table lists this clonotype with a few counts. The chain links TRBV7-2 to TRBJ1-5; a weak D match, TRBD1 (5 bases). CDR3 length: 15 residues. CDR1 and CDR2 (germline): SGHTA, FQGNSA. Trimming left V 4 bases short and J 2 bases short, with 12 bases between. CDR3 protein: CASSWGRRGNQPQHF. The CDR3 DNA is TGTGCCAGCAGCTGGGGACGTAGGGGCAATCAGCCCCAGCATTTT. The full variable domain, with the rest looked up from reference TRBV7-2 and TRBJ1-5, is GAGVSQSPSNKVTEKGKDVELRCDPISGHTALYWYRQSLGQGLEFLIYFQGNSAPDKSGLPSDRFSAERTGGSVSTLTIQRTQQEDSAVYLCASSWGRRGNQPQHFGDGTRLSIL.

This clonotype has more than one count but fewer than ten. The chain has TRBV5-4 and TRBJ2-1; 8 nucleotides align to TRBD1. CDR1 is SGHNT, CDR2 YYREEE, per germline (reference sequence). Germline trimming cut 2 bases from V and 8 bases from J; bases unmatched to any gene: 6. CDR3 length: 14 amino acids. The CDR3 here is CASSFAQGAYEQFF. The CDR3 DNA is TGTGCCAGCAGCTTCGCCCAGGGGGCCTATGAGCAGTTCTTC.

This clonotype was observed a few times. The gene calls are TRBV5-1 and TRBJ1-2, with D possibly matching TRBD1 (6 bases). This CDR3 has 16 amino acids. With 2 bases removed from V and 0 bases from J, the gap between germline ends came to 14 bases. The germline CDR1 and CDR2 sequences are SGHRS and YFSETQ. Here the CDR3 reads CASSFVAGEPNYGYTF. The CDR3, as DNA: TGCGCCAGCAGCTTTGTTGCAGGGGAACCTAACTATGGCTACACCTTC.

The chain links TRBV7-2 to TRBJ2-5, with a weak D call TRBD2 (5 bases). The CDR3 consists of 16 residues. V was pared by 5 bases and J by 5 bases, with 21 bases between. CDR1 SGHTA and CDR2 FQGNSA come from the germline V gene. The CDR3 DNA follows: TGTGCCAGCAGCGTAGGAAGGCCGGGATATTTCGAGACCCAGTACTTC. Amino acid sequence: CASSVGRPGYFETQYF.

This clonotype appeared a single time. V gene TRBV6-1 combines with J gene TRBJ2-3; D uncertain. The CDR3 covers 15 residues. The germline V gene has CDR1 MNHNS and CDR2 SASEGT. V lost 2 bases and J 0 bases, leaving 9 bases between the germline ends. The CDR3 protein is CASSEHQTSTDTQYF. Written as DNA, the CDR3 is TGTGCCAGCAGTGAACACCAAACTAGCACAGATACGCAGTATTTT.

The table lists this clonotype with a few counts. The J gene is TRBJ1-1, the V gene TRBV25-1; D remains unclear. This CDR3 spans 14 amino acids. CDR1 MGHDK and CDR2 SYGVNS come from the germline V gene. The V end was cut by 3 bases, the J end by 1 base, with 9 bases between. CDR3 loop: CASSDNPGNTEAFF. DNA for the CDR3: TGTGCCAGCAGTGATAATCCCGGGAACACTGAAGCTTTCTTT.